This TCR beta chain comes out of a study of T cells in Graves' hyperthyroidism and ophthalmopathy. Whole-study findings and limits: Most clonotypes expanded in the thyroid (above 0.001) were also present in blood.

The CDR3 loop spans 18 amino acids. Germline V gene sequence: CDR1 SGHAT, CDR2 FQNNGV. The V and J ends lost 1 base and 3 bases, in that order; junction bases with no gene match: 8. TCR beta CDR3 region amplification was performed from RNA transcripts. In the first-round RT-PCR of the TCR CDR3, the HTBI primer set was used. TCRdb reprocessed the multiplex PCR reads with MiXCR, giving one entry per CDR3 protein. The sample records around 600,000 distinct CDR3 sequences, roughly 46% being singletons. A few counts support this clonotype. Its antigen is undetermined. Orbital computed tomography and thyroid ultrasound, together with serum TRAb and thyroxine and clinical symptoms, were used for diagnoses.

Sequences were obtained from peripheral blood or thyroid tissue (not recorded which). The rearrangement links TRBV11-2 to TRBJ2-7, with TRBD2 matching over 14 bases. The TCR originated in an adult man with Graves' disease, either hyperthyroidism or ophthalmopathy (not recorded which). CDR3 DNA: TGTGCCAGCAGCTTAGGACTAGCGGGGGGGCCGATATTCTACGAGCAGTACTTC. Translated, it gives CASSLGLAGGPIFYEQYF.